These 9 T cell receptor beta chains came from one sample sequenced in a study of T cell changes during pregnancy in multiple sclerosis. Sequenced by immunoSEQ multiplex PCR; TCRdb stores in-frame clones only, minus some. The table has fewer than 80,000 clones, 94% seen once. The sample consisted of CD4+ T cells from peripheral blood mononuclear cells, taken after pregnancy. Source of these receptors: a female donor with multiple sclerosis, enrolled in a pregnancy study.

The chain recombines TRBV4-1 with TRBJ2-5, with 7 bases lining up with TRBD1. The CDR3 sequence is 16 residues long. Trimming took 1 base from V and 6 from J; bases not matched to a gene: 11. Germline V gives CDR1 MGHRA, CDR2 YSYEKL. The CDR3 sequence: CASSQGNTGVRKTQYF. The CDR3 nucleotides are TGCGCCAGCAGCCAAGGGAATACAGGGGTCCGGAAGACCCAGTACTTC.

The genes are TRBV19 and TRBJ2-1; 8 bases line up with TRBD2. The V gene end was trimmed by 5 bases and the J gene end by 6 bases; junction bases not matched to a gene: 12. The length of the CDR3 is 16 residues. From germline, CDR1 is LNHDA and CDR2 SQIVND (reference sequence). The CDR3 bases are TGTGCCAGTAGTCCCCGTACGGGAGGGCCCGTCAATGAGCAGTTCTTC. Encoded protein: CASSPRTGGPVNEQFF.

This clone appeared once. This sequence joins TRBV15 and TRBJ1-5; D remains unclear. The CDR3 runs 15 residues. The germline V gene has CDR1 LNHNV and CDR2 YYDKDF (reference sequence). The V end was cut by 3 bases, the J end by 1 base, with 10 bases between. This chain's CDR3 is CATSSARRSNQPQHF. The CDR3 nucleotides read TGTGCCACCAGCAGCGCACGGAGAAGCAATCAGCCCCAGCATTTT.

The chain has TRBV6-6 and TRBJ2-3; 7 bases match TRBD2. Germline V gene data show CDR1 as MNHNY and CDR2 as SVGAGI (reference sequence). The CDR3 covers 15 residues. The V and J ends lost 0 bases and 5 bases, in that order; junction bases with no gene match: 5. The CDR3 DNA sequence: TGTGCCAGCAGTTACTCCCAAGCGGGAAAAGATACGCAGTATTTT. Its translation is CASSYSQAGKDTQYF.

The CDR3 here is CASRKLAGGSEQFF. CDR3 nucleotide sequence: TGTGCCAGTAGAAAACTAGCGGGAGGTAGCGAGCAGTTCTTC. The rearrangement uses TRBV19 and TRBJ2-1; 12 bases agree with TRBD2. There are 14 residues in the CDR3. Trimming cost V 6 bases and J 10 bases; bases outside gene matches: 7. The germline gives CDR1 LNHDA, CDR2 SQIVND (reference sequence). Full variable domain (outside the CDR3, taken from reference TRBV19 and TRBJ2-1): DGGITQSPKYLFRKEGQNVTLSCEQNLNHDAMYWYRQDPGQGLRLIYYSQIVNDFQKGDIAEGYSVSREKKESFPLTVTSAQKNPTAFYLCASRKLAGGSEQFFGPGTRLTVL.

The chain recombines TRBV30 with TRBJ1-5; a weak D match, TRBD1 (6 bases). CDR3 length: 13 residues. Between the trimmed V and J ends, which lost 6 bases and 6 bases, there was a span of 15 bases. Germline CDR1 GTSNPN, CDR2 SVGIG (reference sequence). CDR3 in amino acids: CACHLGHGQPQHF. As DNA, the CDR3 is TGTGCCTGCCACCTGGGACACGGTCAGCCCCAGCATTTT.

This CDR3 is CASSLELAGGEETQYF. CDR3 nucleotides: TGCGCCAGCAGCTTGGAACTAGCGGGAGGGGAAGAGACCCAGTACTTC. The chain is built from TRBV5-1 and TRBJ2-5; TRBD2 matches 13 bases. This CDR3 is 16 amino acids long. The ends lost 0 bases at V and 3 bases at J; junction bases unmatched: 2. Germline V lookup: CDR1 SGHRS, CDR2 YFSETQ.

This chain joins TRBV6-5 and TRBJ1-2; 9 positions match TRBD1. J lost 5 bases, V lost 6 bases, and 10 bases had no gene match. From germline, CDR1 is MNHEY and CDR2 SVGAGI. CDR3 length equals 15 residues. This CDR3 reads CASSNRQGGRYGYTF. In DNA form, the CDR3 reads TGTGCCAGCAGCAACAGACAGGGGGGGAGGTATGGCTACACCTTC.

V gene TRBV19 combines with J gene TRBJ2-1; D is unresolved. V lost 6 bases, J lost 5 bases, and 8 bases lay in between. CDR1 LNHDA and CDR2 SQIVND come from the germline V gene (reference sequence). The CDR3 is 12 residues long. The CDR3 bases are TGTGCCAGTAGCTTTCTAAACAATGAGCAGTTCTTC. It translates to CASSFLNNEQFF.